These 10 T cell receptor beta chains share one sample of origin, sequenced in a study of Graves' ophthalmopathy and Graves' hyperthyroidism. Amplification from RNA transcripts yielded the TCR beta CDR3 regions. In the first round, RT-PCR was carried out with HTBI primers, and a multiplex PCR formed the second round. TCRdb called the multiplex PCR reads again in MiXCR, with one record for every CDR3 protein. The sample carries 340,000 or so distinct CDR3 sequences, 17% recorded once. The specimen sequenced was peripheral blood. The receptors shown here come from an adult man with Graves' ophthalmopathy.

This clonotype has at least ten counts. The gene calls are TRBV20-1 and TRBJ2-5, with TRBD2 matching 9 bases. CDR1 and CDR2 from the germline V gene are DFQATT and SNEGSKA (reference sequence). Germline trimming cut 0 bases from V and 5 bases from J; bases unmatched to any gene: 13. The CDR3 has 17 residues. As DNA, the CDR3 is TGCAGTGCTAGAGATTCGATTCGCGGGGGGGCCGGTGAGACCCAGTACTTC. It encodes CSARDSIRGGAGETQYF.

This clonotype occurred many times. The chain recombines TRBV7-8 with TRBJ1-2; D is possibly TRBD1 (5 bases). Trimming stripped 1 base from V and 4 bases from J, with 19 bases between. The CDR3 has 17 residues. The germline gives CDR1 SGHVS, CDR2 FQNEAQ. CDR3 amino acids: CASSLGVGGDGVYGYTF. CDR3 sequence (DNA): TGTGCCAGCAGCTTAGGTGTAGGAGGGGACGGTGTCTATGGCTACACCTTC.

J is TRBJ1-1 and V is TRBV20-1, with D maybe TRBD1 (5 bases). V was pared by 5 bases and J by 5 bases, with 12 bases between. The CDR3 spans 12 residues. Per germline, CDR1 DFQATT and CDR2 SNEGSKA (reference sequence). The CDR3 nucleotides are TGCAGTGCTGCCCAGGGTACAACTGAAGCTTTCTTT. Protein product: CSAAQGTTEAFF.

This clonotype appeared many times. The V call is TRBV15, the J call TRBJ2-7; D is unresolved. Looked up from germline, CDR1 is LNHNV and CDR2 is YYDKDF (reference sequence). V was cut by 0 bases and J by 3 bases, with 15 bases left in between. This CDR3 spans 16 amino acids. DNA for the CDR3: TGTGCCACCAGCAGAGATCGGAGTAGGATGGACTACGAGCAGTACTTC. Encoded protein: CATSRDRSRMDYEQYF.

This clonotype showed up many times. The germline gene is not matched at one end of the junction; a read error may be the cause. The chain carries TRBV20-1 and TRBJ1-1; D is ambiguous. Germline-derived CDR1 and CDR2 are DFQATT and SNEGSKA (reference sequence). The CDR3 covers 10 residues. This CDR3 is CSARSRTLCF. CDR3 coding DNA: TGCAGTGCTAGATCCCGGACCCTCTGTTTT.

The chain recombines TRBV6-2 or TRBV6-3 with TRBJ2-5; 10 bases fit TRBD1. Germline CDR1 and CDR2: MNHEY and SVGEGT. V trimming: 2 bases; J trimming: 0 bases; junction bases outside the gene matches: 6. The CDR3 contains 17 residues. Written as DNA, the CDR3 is TGTGCCAGCAGTTACGTCCCGGGACAGGGGCACCAAGAGACCCAGTACTTC. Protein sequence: CASSYVPGQGHQETQYF.

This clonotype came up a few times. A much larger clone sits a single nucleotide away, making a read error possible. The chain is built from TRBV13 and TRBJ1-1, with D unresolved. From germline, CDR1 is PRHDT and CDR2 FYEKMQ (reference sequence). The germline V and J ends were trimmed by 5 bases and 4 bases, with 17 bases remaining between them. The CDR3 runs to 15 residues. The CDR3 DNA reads TGTGCCAGCAGCAGCTTGACCCCCGCGGGCACTGAAGCTTTCTTT. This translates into CASSSLTPAGTEAFF.

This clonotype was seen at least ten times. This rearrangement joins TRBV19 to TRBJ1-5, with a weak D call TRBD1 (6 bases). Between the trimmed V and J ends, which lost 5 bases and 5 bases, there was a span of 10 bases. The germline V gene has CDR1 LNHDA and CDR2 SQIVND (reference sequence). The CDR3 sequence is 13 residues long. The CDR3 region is CASSVRTDQPQHF. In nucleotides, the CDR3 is TGTGCCAGTAGTGTTCGGACAGATCAGCCCCAGCATTTT.

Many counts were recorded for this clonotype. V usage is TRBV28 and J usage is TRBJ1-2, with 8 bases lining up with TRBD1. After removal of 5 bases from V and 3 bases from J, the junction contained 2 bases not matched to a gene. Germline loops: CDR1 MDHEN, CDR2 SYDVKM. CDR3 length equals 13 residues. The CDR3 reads CASSLDRDYGYTF. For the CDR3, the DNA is TGTGCCAGCAGTCTGGACAGGGACTATGGCTACACCTTC.

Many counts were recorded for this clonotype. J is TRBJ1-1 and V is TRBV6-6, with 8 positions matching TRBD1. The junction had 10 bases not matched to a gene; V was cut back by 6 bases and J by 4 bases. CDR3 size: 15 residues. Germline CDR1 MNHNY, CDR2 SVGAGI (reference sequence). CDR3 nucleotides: TGTGCCAGCAGCCGCGTGGGCAGGGGGCCCACTGAAGCTTTCTTT. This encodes CASSRVGRGPTEAFF.